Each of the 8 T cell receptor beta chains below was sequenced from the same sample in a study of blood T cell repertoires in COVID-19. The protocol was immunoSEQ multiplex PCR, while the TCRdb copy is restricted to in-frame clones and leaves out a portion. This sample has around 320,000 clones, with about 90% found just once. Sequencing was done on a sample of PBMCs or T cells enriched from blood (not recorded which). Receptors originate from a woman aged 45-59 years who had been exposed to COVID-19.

The CDR3 DNA sequence: TGTGCCTGGAGTGTACTGGGGACAGATAATTCACCCCTCCACTTT. Its protein product is CAWSVLGTDNSPLHF. V gene TRBV30 combines with J gene TRBJ1-6; TRBD1 aligns across 7 bases. Germline V lookup: CDR1 GTSNPN, CDR2 SVGIG (reference sequence). CDR3 length: 15 amino acids. J gave up 5 bases and V 0 bases, and 4 bases lay outside the gene matches.

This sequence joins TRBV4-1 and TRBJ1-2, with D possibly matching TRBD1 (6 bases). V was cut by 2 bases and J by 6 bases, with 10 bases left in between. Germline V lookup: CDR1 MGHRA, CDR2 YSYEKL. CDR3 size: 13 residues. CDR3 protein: CASSQPRGDGYTF. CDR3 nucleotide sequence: TGCGCCAGCAGCCAACCCAGGGGAGATGGCTACACCTTC.

CDR3 protein: CASSQSGVHGELFF. CDR3 sequence (DNA): TGCGCCAGCAGTCAGTCAGGGGTCCACGGGGAGCTGTTTTTT. The chain employs TRBV23-1 and TRBJ2-2, with D possibly TRBD1 on 6 matching bases. TRBV23-1 is an open reading frame whose function is uncertain. V was clipped by 3 bases and J by 7 bases, with 12 bases between them. The CDR3 runs 14 residues.

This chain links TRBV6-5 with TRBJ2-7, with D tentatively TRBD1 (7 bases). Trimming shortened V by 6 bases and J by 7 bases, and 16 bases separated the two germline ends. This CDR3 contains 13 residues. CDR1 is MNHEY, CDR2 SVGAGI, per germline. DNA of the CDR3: TGTGCCAGCAGCAGGGACAGCCGGGGGGAGCAGTACTTC. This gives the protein CASSRDSRGEQYF.

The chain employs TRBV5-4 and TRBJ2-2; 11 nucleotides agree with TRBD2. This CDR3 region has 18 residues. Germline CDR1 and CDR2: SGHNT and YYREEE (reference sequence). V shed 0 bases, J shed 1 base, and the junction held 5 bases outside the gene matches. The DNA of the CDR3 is TGTGCCAGCAGCTTGGATTCTAGCGGGGGGAGGAACACCGGGGAGCTGTTTTTT. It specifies CASSLDSSGGRNTGELFF. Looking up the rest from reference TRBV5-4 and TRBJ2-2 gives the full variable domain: ETGVTQSPTHLIKTRGQQVTLRCSSQSGHNTVSWYQQALGQGPQFIFQYYREEENGRGNFPPRFSGLQFPNYSSELNVNALELDDSALYLCASSLDSSGGRNTGELFFGEGSRLTVL.

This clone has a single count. The CDR3 is CASSISTGFIGGYTF. CDR3 in DNA: TGTGCCAGTAGTATATCAACAGGGTTTATCGGAGGCTACACCTTC. This rearrangement joins TRBV19 to TRBJ1-2; tentatively, D is TRBD1 (6 bases). This CDR3 is built from 15 residues. Germline CDR1 is LNHDA and CDR2 is SQIVND (reference sequence). Deletions cut 2 bases from V and 8 bases from J, with 18 bases between.

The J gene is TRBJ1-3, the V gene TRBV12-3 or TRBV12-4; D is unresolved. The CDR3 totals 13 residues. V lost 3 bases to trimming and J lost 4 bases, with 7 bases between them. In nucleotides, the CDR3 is TGTGCCAGCAGTTTGGGCATCGGAAACACCATATATTTT. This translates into CASSLGIGNTIYF.

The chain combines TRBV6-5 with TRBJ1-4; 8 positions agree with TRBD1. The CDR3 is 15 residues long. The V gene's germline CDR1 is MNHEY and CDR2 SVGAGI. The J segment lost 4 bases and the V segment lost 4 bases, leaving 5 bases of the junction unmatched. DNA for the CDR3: TGTGCCAGCAGTTCCGGGACAGGACTTAATGAAAAACTGTTTTTT. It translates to CASSSGTGLNEKLFF.